This is a list of T cell receptor beta chains from one sample in a study of cytomegalovirus exposure and HLA in healthy donors. TCRdb's table, derived via immunoSEQ multiplex PCR, lists solely in-frame clones and lacks some. The sample yields roughly 180,000 clones, roughly 86% seen once. Sequences were obtained from PBMCs. These receptor sequences come from a man aged 30 to 39 in good health and CMV-seropositive. Each CDR3 is given with its conserved first and last residue. Each record gives: J gene, clone size, D gene, V gene, CDR3 DNA, CDR3 protein. A D gene is named only where the DNA matches it firmly. The listing skips clone size in some rows; elsewhere it reads once, few, many or a size class.

J gene: TRBJ1-1; clone size: .; D gene: .; V gene: TRBV27; CDR3 DNA: TGTGCCAGCAGTTTACAACTACAGGTACAACCGAAGAACACTGAAGCTTTCTTT; CDR3 protein: CASSLQLQVQPKNTEAFF
J gene: TRBJ2-1; clone size: .; D gene: TRBD2; V gene: TRBV28; CDR3 DNA: TGTGCCAGCAGTTTATGGGCCCTAGCGGGAGGTGAGCAGTTCTTC; CDR3 protein: CASSLWALAGGEQFF
J gene: TRBJ2-2; clone size: .; D gene: .; V gene: TRBV2; CDR3 DNA: TGTGCCAGCAGTGAGGTGGAATTCTTCACCGGGGAGCTGTTTTTT; CDR3 protein: CASSEVEFFTGELFF
J gene: TRBJ2-5; clone size: .; D gene: TRBD1; V gene: TRBV7-3; CDR3 DNA: TGTGCCAGCAGTTTAAACAGGGGTTCAGGCGAGACCCAGTACTTC; CDR3 protein: CASSLNRGSGETQYF
J gene: TRBJ2-7; clone size: .; D gene: .; V gene: TRBV4-1; CDR3 DNA: TGCGCCAGCAGCCAAGATACAGGGCCCTACGAGCAGTACTTC; CDR3 protein: CASSQDTGPYEQYF
J gene: TRBJ1-2; clone size: .; D gene: .; V gene: TRBV6-1; CDR3 DNA: TGTGCCAGCAGTGAAGACGGTTCTAACTATGGCTACACCTTC; CDR3 protein: CASSEDGSNYGYTF
J gene: TRBJ1-1; clone size: .; D gene: .; V gene: TRBV28; CDR3 DNA: TGTGCCAGCAGTTTTTCGGGGAATATGAACACTGAAGCTTTCTTT; CDR3 protein: CASSFSGNMNTEAFF
J gene: TRBJ1-2; clone size: few; D gene: TRBD1; V gene: TRBV7-2; CDR3 DNA: TGTGCCAGCACCCGACCCGACAGGGTGAATGGCTACACCTTC; CDR3 protein: CASTRPDRVNGYTF
J gene: TRBJ2-2; clone size: .; D gene: TRBD2; V gene: TRBV30; CDR3 DNA: TGTGCCTGGGCACGACTAGCGGTTACCGGGGAGCTGTTTTTT; CDR3 protein: CAWARLAVTGELFF
J gene: TRBJ1-2; clone size: .; D gene: .; V gene: TRBV9; CDR3 DNA: TGTGCCAGCAGCGTAAGCCAGGGTGTGGGTGGCTACACCTTC; CDR3 protein: CASSVSQGVGGYTF
J gene: TRBJ2-7; clone size: .; D gene: .; V gene: TRBV28; CDR3 DNA: TGTGCCAGCAGTTGGCGGAACTCCTACGAGCAGTACTTC; CDR3 protein: CASSWRNSYEQYF
J gene: TRBJ2-2; clone size: .; D gene: .; V gene: TRBV11-3; CDR3 DNA: TGTGCCAGCAGCTTTGAGTTCACCGGGGAGCTGTTTTTT; CDR3 protein: CASSFEFTGELFF
J gene: TRBJ2-7; clone size: .; D gene: TRBD1; V gene: TRBV4-3; CDR3 DNA: TGCGCCAGCAGCCAAGACCGGGACAGGCAGTACTTC; CDR3 protein: CASSQDRDRQYF
J gene: TRBJ1-1; clone size: .; D gene: .; V gene: TRBV7-9; CDR3 DNA: TGTGCCAGCAGCTCGGGACGGATGAACACTGAAGCTTTCTTT; CDR3 protein: CASSSGRMNTEAFF
J gene: TRBJ2-7; clone size: .; D gene: TRBD2; V gene: TRBV5-4; CDR3 DNA: TGTGCCAGCAGCTTGGCCACTCTAGCGGGAGGGATCTACGAGCAGTACTTC; CDR3 protein: CASSLATLAGGIYEQYF
J gene: TRBJ2-7; clone size: .; D gene: .; V gene: TRBV7-9; CDR3 DNA: TGTGCCAGCAGCCAGATAGGGACCGACGAGCAGTACTTC; CDR3 protein: CASSQIGTDEQYF
J gene: TRBJ2-3; clone size: once; D gene: .; V gene: TRBV2; CDR3 DNA: TGTGCCAGCAGTGTAAGAACGAGCCGGAGGGGTGATACGCAGTATTTT; CDR3 protein: CASSVRTSRRGDTQYF
J gene: TRBJ1-6; clone size: .; D gene: .; V gene: TRBV5-1; CDR3 DNA: TGCGCCAGCAGCTTGGCCGCTGGGGAGAATTCACCCCTCCACTTT; CDR3 protein: CASSLAAGENSPLHF
J gene: TRBJ2-7; clone size: .; D gene: TRBD1; V gene: TRBV7-6; CDR3 DNA: TGTGCCAGCAGCTTTCAGACAGGGGGCCCGCTCGAGCAGTACTTC; CDR3 protein: CASSFQTGGPLEQYF
J gene: TRBJ1-5; clone size: .; D gene: .; V gene: TRBV7-9; CDR3 DNA: TGTGCCAGCAGCCGGCAGGGAGGGGATCAGCCCCAGCATTTT; CDR3 protein: CASSRQGGDQPQHF
J gene: TRBJ2-7; clone size: .; D gene: .; V gene: TRBV27; CDR3 DNA: TGTGCCAGCAGTTCGCCCTCCTACGAGCAGTACTTC; CDR3 protein: CASSSPSYEQYF
J gene: TRBJ2-7; clone size: .; D gene: .; V gene: TRBV19; CDR3 DNA: TGTGCCAGTAGTATAGATGGGGCTTTGACCTACGAGCAGTACTTC; CDR3 protein: CASSIDGALTYEQYF
J gene: TRBJ2-7; clone size: .; D gene: .; V gene: TRBV19; CDR3 DNA: TGTGCCAGTAGTACTAACCTGGACGGCTACGAGCAGTACTTC; CDR3 protein: CASSTNLDGYEQYF
J gene: TRBJ1-2; clone size: .; D gene: .; V gene: TRBV10-2; CDR3 DNA: TGCGCCAGCAGTGGGCGTCTGGCAGGCCCCTCGACTGGCTACACCTTC; CDR3 protein: CASSGRLAGPSTGYTF
J gene: TRBJ2-2; clone size: .; D gene: TRBD2; V gene: TRBV5-1; CDR3 DNA: TGCGCCAGCAGCCCACTAGCGGGAGGGACCGGGGAGCTGTTTTTT; CDR3 protein: CASSPLAGGTGELFF
J gene: TRBJ1-1; clone size: .; D gene: .; V gene: TRBV4-1; CDR3 DNA: TGCGCCAGCAGCCAACTCCTTGGGGCAGGGCAAGCTTTCTTT; CDR3 protein: CASSQLLGAGQAFF
J gene: TRBJ2-7; clone size: .; D gene: .; V gene: TRBV6-5; CDR3 DNA: TGTGCCAGCAGCCCCCGGGACGGTACCTACGAGCAGTACTTC; CDR3 protein: CASSPRDGTYEQYF
J gene: TRBJ1-5; clone size: .; D gene: TRBD1; V gene: TRBV6-1; CDR3 DNA: TGTGCCAGCAGTGCCAGTTTTGGACAGGGACCTAATCAGCCCCAGCATTTT; CDR3 protein: CASSASFGQGPNQPQHF
J gene: TRBJ1-2; clone size: .; D gene: .; V gene: TRBV27; CDR3 DNA: TGTGCCAGCAGTTTGTCCGACAGGAGGGCGGGCTACACCTTC; CDR3 protein: CASSLSDRRAGYTF
J gene: TRBJ2-4; clone size: .; D gene: .; V gene: TRBV6-1; CDR3 DNA: TGTGCCAGCAGTGAACCGGGAAACATTCAGTACTTC; CDR3 protein: CASSEPGNIQYF
J gene: TRBJ2-2; clone size: .; D gene: TRBD1; V gene: TRBV5-4; CDR3 DNA: TGTGCCAGCCAGGGGACAGGGAACACCGGGGAGCTGTTTTTT; CDR3 protein: CASQGTGNTGELFF
J gene: TRBJ2-3; clone size: .; D gene: TRBD2; V gene: TRBV7-2; CDR3 DNA: TGTGCCAGCAGGGGGGGGAACCCAGATACGCAGTATTTT; CDR3 protein: CASRGGNPDTQYF
J gene: TRBJ1-2; clone size: .; D gene: .; V gene: TRBV6-6; CDR3 DNA: TGTGCCAGCGGTGGGGGCACCTATGGCTACACCTTC; CDR3 protein: CASGGGTYGYTF
J gene: TRBJ1-5; clone size: .; D gene: TRBD1; V gene: TRBV19; CDR3 DNA: TGTGCCAGTAGTACCGGGACAGGGTCCAATCAGCCCCAGCATTTT; CDR3 protein: CASSTGTGSNQPQHF
J gene: TRBJ2-7; clone size: .; D gene: .; V gene: TRBV9; CDR3 DNA: TGTGCCAGCAGCGTAGCATGGGGTGTGGCCTACGAGCAGTACTTC; CDR3 protein: CASSVAWGVAYEQYF
J gene: TRBJ1-1; clone size: .; D gene: TRBD1; V gene: TRBV29-1; CDR3 DNA: TGCAGCGGCACGCCAGGGGGCTCGAACACTGAAGCTTTCTTT; CDR3 protein: CSGTPGGSNTEAFF
J gene: TRBJ2-3; clone size: .; D gene: TRBD2; V gene: TRBV29-1; CDR3 DNA: TGCAGCGTTGACGGAACTAGCGGGGGCACAGATACGCAGTATTTT; CDR3 protein: CSVDGTSGGTDTQYF
J gene: TRBJ2-7; clone size: few; D gene: TRBD2; V gene: TRBV11-2; CDR3 DNA: TGTGCCAGCAGCCCAATAGCGGGAGGGGAATCCGAGCAGTACTTC; CDR3 protein: CASSPIAGGESEQYF
J gene: TRBJ1-2; clone size: .; D gene: .; V gene: TRBV2; CDR3 DNA: TGTGCCAGCAGTGAAGCTTACGCTAACTATGGCTACACCTTC; CDR3 protein: CASSEAYANYGYTF
J gene: TRBJ2-5; clone size: .; D gene: .; V gene: TRBV5-1; CDR3 DNA: TGCGCCAGCAGCCTCATTGGACGGATAGAGACCCAGTACTTC; CDR3 protein: CASSLIGRIETQYF
J gene: TRBJ1-1; clone size: .; D gene: .; V gene: TRBV6-1; CDR3 DNA: TGTGCCAGCAGTCGAAGGGCCGCTGAAGCTTTCTTT; CDR3 protein: CASSRRAAEAFF
J gene: TRBJ1-5; clone size: .; D gene: .; V gene: TRBV19; CDR3 DNA: TGTGCCAGTAGTATTGTGCGGGACTCCTATAGCAATCAGCCCCAGCATTTT; CDR3 protein: CASSIVRDSYSNQPQHF
J gene: TRBJ2-1; clone size: .; D gene: .; V gene: TRBV7-2; CDR3 DNA: TGTGCCAGCAGCTACCAGGACGGTCCCAATGAGCAGTTCTTC; CDR3 protein: CASSYQDGPNEQFF